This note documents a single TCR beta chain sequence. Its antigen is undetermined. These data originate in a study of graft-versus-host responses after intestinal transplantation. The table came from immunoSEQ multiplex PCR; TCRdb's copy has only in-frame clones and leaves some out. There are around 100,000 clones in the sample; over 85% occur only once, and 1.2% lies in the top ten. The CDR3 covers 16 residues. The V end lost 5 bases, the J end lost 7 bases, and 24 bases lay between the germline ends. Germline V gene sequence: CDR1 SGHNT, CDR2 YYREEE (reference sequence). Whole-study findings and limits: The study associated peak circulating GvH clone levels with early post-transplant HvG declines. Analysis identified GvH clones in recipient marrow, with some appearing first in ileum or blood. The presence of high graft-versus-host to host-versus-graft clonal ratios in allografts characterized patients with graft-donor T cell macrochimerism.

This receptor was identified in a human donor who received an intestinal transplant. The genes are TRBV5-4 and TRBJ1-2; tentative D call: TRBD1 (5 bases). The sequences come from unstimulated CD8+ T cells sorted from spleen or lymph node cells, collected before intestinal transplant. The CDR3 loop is CASRSLEGAQGFGYTF. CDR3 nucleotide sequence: TGTGCCAGCAGGTCCCTTGAAGGGGCGCAAGGGTTTGGCTACACCTTC.